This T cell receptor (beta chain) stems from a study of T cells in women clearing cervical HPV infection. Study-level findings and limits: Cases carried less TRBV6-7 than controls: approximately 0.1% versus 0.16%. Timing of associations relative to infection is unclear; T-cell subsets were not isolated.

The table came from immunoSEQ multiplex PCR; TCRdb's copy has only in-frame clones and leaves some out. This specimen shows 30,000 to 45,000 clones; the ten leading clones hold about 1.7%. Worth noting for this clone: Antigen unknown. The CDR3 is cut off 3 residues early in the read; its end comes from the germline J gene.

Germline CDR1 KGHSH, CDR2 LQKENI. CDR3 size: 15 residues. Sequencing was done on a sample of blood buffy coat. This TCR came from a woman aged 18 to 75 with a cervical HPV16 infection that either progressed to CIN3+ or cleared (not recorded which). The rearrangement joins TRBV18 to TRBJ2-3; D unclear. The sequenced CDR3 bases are TGTGCCAGCTCACCACGGCCTAGTGCCGTGTGGACG. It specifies CASSPRPSAVWT. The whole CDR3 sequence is CASSPRPSAVWTQYF.